This T cell receptor (beta chain) was obtained from a study of blood T cell repertoires in COVID-19. Study-level information: The origin of the acute and convalescent COVID-19 samples was the United States, Italy and Spain. PBMCs, B-cell-depleted T cells, or T cells provided the cDNA or gDNA that made up the material.

Authors' analysis steps: Estimation of nucleated cell counts relied on the amplification of reference gene primers. Assay: immunoSEQ multiplex PCR; the TCRdb copy retains only in-frame clones and omits some. V and J calls and clone size are copied from that table; D and trimming were computed from the DNA. This table has hundreds of thousands of clones, approximately 85% appearing once. The V end was cut by 4 bases, the J end by 3 bases, with 15 bases between. The germline gives CDR1 SGHTA, CDR2 FQGNSA. The CDR3 is 15 amino acids. Input material: peripheral blood. V gene TRBV7-2 combines with J gene TRBJ1-2, with a weak D call TRBD1 (6 bases). The TCR sequence derives from a human donor in a cohort sampled during active COVID-19. CDR3 coding DNA: TGTGCCAGCAGCTCCACAGGGATGAGGGACTATGGCTACACCTTC. Protein product: CASSSTGMRDYGYTF.